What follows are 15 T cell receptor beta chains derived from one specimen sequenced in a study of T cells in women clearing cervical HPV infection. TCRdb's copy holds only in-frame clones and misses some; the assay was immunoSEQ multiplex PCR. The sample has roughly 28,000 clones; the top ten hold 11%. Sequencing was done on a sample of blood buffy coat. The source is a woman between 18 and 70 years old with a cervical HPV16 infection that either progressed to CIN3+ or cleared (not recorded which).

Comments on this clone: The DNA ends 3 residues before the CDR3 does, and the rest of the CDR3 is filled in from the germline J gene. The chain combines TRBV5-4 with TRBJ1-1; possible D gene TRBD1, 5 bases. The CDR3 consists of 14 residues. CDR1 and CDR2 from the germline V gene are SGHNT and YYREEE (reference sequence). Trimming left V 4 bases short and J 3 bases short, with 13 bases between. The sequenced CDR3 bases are TGTGCCAGCAGCCGGGAGGGCAGGGACACTGAA. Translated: CASSREGRDTE. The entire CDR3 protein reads CASSREGRDTEAFF.

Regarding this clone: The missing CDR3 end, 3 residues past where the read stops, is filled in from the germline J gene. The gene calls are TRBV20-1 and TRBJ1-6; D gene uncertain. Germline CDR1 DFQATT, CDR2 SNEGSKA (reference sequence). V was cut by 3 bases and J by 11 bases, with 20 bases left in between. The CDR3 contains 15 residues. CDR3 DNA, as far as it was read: TGCAGTGCTAGGGCCGCCGGGTCTCCGGGGACACCC. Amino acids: CSARAAGSPGTP. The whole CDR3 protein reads CSARAAGSPGTPLHF.

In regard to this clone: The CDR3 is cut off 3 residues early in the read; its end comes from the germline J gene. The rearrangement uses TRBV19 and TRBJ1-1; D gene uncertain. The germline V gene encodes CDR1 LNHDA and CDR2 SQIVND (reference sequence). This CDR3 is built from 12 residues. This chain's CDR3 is CASSIAQSQAFF. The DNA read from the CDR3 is TGTGCCAGTAGTATAGCCCAGTCTCAA.

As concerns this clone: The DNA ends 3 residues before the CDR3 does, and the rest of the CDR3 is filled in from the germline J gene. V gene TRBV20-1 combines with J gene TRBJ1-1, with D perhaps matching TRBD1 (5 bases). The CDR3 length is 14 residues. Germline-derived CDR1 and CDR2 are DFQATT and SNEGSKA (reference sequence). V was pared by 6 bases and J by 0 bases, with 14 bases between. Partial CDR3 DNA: TGCAGTGCCCTGACAGCGCTCATGAACACTGAA. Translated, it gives CSALTALMNTE. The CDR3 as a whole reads CSALTALMNTEAFF.

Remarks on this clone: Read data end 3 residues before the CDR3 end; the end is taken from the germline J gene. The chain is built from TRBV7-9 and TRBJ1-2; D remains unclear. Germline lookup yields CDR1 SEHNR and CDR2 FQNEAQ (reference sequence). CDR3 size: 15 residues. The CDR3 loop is CASSLSLGSGDDYTF. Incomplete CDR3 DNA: TGTGCCAGCAGCTTAAGTCTCGGGTCCGGAGACGAC.

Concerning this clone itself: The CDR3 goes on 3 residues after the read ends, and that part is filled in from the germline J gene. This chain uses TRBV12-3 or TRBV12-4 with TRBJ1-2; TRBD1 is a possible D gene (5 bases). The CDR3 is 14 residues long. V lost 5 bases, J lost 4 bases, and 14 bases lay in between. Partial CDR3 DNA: TGTGCCAGCAGTCCGGGGGAGACGATCTATGGC. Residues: CASSPGETIYG. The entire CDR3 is CASSPGETIYGYTF.

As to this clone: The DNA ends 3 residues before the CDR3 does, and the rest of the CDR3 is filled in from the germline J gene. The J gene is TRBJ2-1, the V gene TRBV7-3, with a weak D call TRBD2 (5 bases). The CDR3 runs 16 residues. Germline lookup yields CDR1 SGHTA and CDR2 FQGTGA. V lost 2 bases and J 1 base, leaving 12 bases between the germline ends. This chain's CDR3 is CASSLGVDSSYNEQFF. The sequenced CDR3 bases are TGTGCCAGCAGCTTAGGCGTGGACTCATCCTACAATGAG.

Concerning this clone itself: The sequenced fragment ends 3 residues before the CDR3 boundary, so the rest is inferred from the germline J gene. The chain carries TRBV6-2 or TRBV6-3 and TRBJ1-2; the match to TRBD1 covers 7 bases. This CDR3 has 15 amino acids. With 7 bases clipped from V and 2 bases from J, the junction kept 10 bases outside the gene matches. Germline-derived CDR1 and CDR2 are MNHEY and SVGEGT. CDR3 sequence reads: CASIRQGRGNYGYTF. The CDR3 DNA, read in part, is TGTGCCAGCATCCGACAGGGTAGAGGCAACTATGGC.

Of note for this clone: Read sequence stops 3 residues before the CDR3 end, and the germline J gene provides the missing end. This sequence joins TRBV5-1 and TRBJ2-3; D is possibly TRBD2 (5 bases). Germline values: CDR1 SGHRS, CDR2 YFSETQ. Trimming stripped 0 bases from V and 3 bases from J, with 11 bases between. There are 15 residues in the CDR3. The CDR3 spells CASSLGSSETDTQYF. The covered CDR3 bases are TGCGCCAGCAGCTTGGGGAGTAGCGAGACAGATACG.

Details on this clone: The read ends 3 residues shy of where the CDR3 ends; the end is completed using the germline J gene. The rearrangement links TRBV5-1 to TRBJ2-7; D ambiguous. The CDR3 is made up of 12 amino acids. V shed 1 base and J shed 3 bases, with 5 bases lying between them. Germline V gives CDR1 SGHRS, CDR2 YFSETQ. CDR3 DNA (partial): TGCGCCAGCAGCTTGAACGGCTACGAG. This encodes CASSLNGYE. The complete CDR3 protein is CASSLNGYEQYF. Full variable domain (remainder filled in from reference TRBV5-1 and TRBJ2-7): KAGVTQTPRYLIKTRGQQVTLSCSPISGHRSVSWYQQTPGQGLQFLFEYFSETQRNKGNFPGRFSGRQFSNSRSEMNVSTLELGDSALYLCASSLNGYEQYFGPGTRLTVT.

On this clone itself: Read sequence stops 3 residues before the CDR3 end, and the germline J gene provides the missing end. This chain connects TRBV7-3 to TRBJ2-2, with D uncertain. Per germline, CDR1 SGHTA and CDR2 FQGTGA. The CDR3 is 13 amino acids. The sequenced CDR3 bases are TGTGCCAGCAGCTCTACGTCTGATTCACCG. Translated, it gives CASSSTSDSP. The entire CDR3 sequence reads CASSSTSDSPLFF.

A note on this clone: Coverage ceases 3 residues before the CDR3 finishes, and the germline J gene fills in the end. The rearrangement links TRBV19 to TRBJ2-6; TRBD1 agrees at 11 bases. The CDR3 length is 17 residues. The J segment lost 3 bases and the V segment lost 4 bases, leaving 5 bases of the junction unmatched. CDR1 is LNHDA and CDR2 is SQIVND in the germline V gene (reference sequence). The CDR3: CASSTGQGAFGANVLTF. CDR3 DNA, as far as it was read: TGTGCCAGTAGTACAGGACAGGGGGCCTTTGGGGCCAACGTC.

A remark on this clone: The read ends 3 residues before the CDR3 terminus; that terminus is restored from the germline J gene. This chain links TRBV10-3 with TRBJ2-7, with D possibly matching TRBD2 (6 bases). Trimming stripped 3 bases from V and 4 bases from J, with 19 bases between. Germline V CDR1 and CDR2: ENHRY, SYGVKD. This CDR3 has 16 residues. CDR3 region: CAISDPGGDSGYEQYF. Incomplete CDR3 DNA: TGTGCCATCAGTGATCCCGGGGGAGACAGCGGGTACGAG.

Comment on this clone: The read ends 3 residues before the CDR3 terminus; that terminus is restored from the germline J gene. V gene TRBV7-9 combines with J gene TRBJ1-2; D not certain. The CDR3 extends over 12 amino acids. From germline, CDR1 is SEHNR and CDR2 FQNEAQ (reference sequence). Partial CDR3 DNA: TGTGCCAGCAGCTTAGAGTACAATGAC. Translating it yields CASSLEYND. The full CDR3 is CASSLEYNDYTF.

The part of the CDR3 DNA that was read is TGTGCCAGCAGTGACCCAGGGGGAGCCCATTCCTACGAG. Amino acid sequence: CASSDPGGAHSYE. The CDR3 reads in full as CASSDPGGAHSYEQYF. This chain joins TRBV6-2 or TRBV6-3 and TRBJ2-7; 7 bases align to TRBD1. The read is 3 residues too short to cover the CDR3 end, so that end is filled in from the germline J gene. V trimming: 5 bases; J trimming: 1 base; junction bases outside the gene matches: 11. The CDR3 runs to 16 residues. CDR1 is MNHEY, CDR2 SVGEGT, per germline.